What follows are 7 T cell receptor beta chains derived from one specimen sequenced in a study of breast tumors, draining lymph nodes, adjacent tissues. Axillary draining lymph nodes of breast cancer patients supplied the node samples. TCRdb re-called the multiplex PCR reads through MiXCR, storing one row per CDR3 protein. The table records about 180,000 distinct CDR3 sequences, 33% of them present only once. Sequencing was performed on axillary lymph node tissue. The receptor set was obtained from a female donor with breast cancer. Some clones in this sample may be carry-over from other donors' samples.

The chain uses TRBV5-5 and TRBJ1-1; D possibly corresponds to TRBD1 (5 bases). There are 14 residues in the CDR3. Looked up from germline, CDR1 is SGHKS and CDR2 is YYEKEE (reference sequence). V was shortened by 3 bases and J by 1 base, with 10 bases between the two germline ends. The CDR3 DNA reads TGTGCCAGCAGCTGGCAAACAGGGAACACTGAAGCTTTCTTT. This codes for CASSWQTGNTEAFF.

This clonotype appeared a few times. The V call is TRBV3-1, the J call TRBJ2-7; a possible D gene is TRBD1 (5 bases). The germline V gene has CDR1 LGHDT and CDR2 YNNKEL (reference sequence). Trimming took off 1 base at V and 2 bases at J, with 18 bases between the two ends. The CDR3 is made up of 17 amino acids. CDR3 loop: CASSQALGAEEPYEQYF. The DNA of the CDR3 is TGTGCCAGCAGCCAAGCTTTAGGGGCAGAGGAACCCTACGAGCAGTACTTC.

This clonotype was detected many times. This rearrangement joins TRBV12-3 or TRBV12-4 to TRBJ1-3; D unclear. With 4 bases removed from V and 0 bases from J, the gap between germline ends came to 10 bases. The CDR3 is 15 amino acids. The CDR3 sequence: CASSYSSTSGNTIYF. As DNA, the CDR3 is TGTGCCAGCAGTTACTCTTCAACCTCTGGAAACACCATATATTTT.

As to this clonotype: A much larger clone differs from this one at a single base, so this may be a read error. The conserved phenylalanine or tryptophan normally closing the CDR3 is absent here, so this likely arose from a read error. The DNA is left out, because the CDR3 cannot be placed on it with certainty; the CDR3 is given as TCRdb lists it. The CDR3 reads CASRAGYS. The chain employs TRBV5-8 and TRBJ2-7; no check of the table's D call, TRBD2, against the DNA was made. The CDR3 is 8 amino acids in total, end residues counted. Germline CDR1 SGHTS, CDR2 YDEGEE.

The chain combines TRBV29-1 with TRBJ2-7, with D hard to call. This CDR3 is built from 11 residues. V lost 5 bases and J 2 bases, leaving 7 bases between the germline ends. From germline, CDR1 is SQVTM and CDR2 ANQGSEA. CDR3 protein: CSVFATYEQYF. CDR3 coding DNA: TGCAGCGTTTTTGCAACCTACGAGCAGTACTTC.

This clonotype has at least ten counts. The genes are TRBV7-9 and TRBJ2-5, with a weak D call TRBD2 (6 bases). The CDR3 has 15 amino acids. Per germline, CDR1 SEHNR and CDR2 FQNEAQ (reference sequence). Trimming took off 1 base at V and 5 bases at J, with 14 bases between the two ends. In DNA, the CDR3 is TGTGCCAGCAGCTTAGTACCGGGAGCTTGGGAGACCCAGTACTTC. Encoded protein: CASSLVPGAWETQYF.

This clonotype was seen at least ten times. The CDR3 DNA is TGTGCCAGCAGTTACGACAGCCTTGGAGGCTACACCTTC. Amino acid sequence: CASSYDSLGGYTF. This rearrangement joins TRBV6-5 to TRBJ1-2; TRBD1 might be the D (5 bases). In germline, CDR1 is MNHEY, CDR2 SVGAGI. CDR3 length: 13 residues. Trimming stripped 2 bases from V and 8 bases from J, with 12 bases between.